This is a list of T cell receptor beta chains from one sample in a study of blood T cell repertoires in COVID-19. TCRdb's copy holds only in-frame clones and misses some; the assay was immunoSEQ multiplex PCR. Among under 80,000 clones, approximately 73% were seen once, and the ten largest hold more than 13%. Sequenced material: peripheral blood. These TCRs come from a man between 60 and 75 years old with COVID-19, enrolled during active disease. CDR3s include the opening cysteine and the closing phenylalanine or tryptophan. D genes are given only for firm matches. The size of a clone is reported for some rows only, either as once, few or many, or as a class for expanded clones.

>TRBJ2-4|-|-|TRBV9
TGTGCCAGCAGCGTAGATCCAGGAAAAAACATTCAGTACTTC
CASSVDPGKNIQYF
>TRBJ2-5|once|-|TRBV5-6
TGTGCCAGCAGCTTCGGGGTCGGAGAGACCCAGTACTTC
CASSFGVGETQYF
>TRBJ2-7|-|TRBD1|TRBV6-4
TGTGCCAGCAGTGACTGGACAGGGGAACCCTACGAGCAGTACTTC
CASSDWTGEPYEQYF
>TRBJ2-7|few|TRBD2|TRBV2
TGTGCCAGCAGTTTAGCGGGAGGGCCTTACGAGCAGTACTTC
CASSLAGGPYEQYF
>TRBJ1-3|-|-|TRBV4-2
TGTGCCAGCAGAGGGGCGCAGGCTGGAAACACCATATATTTT
CASRGAQAGNTIYF
>TRBJ1-1|-|-|TRBV28
TGTGCCAGCAGGTCCGGACAGCCGAACACTGAAGCTTTCTTT
CASRSGQPNTEAFF
>TRBJ2-4|-|-|TRBV6-5
TGTGCCAGCAATCCAGGACTTCTCCGGCTAAACATTCAGTACTTC
CASNPGLLRLNIQYF
>TRBJ1-1|-|TRBD1|TRBV6-6
TGTGCCAGCAGTTACTCGGACAGGGCGACTGAAGCTTTCTTT
CASSYSDRATEAFF
>TRBJ2-3|-|TRBD2|TRBV4-2
TGTGCCAGCAGCCAAGTCGTCGTAGCGGGAGGATATACGCAGTATTTT
CASSQVVVAGGYTQYF
>TRBJ2-7|-|-|TRBV24-1
TGTGCCACCAGTGACCCGCGACAGGACTCCTACGAGCAGTACTTC
CATSDPRQDSYEQYF
>TRBJ2-3|-|-|TRBV4-1
TGCGCCAGCAGCCAAGATCGGACTAGCACAGATACGCAGTATTTT
CASSQDRTSTDTQYF
>TRBJ2-3|-|TRBD2|TRBV29-1
TGCAGCGTTCCGCGGACTAGCGGGAGAACAGATACGCAGTATTTT
CSVPRTSGRTDTQYF
>TRBJ1-4|-|-|TRBV19
TGTGCCAGTAGTATGGAGCTTAACAGGGCCCAACTGTTTTTT
CASSMELNRAQLFF
>TRBJ1-2|-|-|TRBV30
TGTGCCTCCCACAAAGTCTTCAGTGGCTACACCTTC
CASHKVFSGYTF